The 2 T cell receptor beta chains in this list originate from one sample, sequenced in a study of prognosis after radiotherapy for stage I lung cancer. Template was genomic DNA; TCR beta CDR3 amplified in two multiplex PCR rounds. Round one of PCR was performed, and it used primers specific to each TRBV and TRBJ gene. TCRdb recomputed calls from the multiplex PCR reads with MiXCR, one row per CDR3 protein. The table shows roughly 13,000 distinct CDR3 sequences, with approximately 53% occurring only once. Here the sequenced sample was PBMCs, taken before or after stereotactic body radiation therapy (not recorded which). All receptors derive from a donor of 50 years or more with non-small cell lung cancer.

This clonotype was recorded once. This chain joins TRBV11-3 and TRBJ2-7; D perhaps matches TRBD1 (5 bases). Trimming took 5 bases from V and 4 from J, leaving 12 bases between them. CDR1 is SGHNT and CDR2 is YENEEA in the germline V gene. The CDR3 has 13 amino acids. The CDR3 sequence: CASSRVQVYEQYF. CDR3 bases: TGTGCCAGCAGCCGCGTACAGGTTTACGAGCAGTACTTC.

The CDR3 DNA is TGTGCCAGCAGTTTATCAGAGGAGGGAACGACTTATAGAGATACGCAGTATTTT. Protein: CASSLSEEGTTYRDTQYF. This chain uses TRBV28 with TRBJ2-3, with D tentatively TRBD2 (6 bases). Trimming stripped 1 base from V and 5 bases from J, with 22 bases between. The CDR3 runs 18 residues. Per the germline V gene, CDR1 is MDHEN and CDR2 is SYDVKM.